This section outlines one T cell receptor (beta chain) sequence together with its context. Its antigen is unknown. The data were produced by immunoSEQ multiplex PCR, yet TCRdb's version contains in-frame clones alone and is incomplete. Found here are more than 150,000 clones, 87% of them singletons; the top ten hold 5.9%. This entry comes from a study of Ad26.COV2.S vaccination and SARS-CoV-2 variants. V shed 7 bases, J shed 6 bases, and the junction held 13 bases outside the gene matches. In germline, CDR1 is SEHNR, CDR2 FQNEAQ (reference sequence). This CDR3 contains 15 residues. Study results and limitations: Reports say spike-specific CD8+ and CD4+ T cell responses covered substantial breadth after vaccination. Placebo recipients trailed vaccine recipients in spike-specific TCR breadth. Measures of TCR breadth and depth may have fallen short of total T cell responses. Comparability of non-spike TCR breadth was observed across vaccine and placebo recipients.

Sequencing used peripheral blood, obtained after recovery from COVID-19. The gene calls are TRBV7-9 and TRBJ1-2; 8 bases agree with TRBD1. The receptor comes from a human donor who had recovered from COVID-19. The CDR3 reads CASTIFQGATNGYTF. CDR3 in DNA: TGTGCCAGCACCATCTTCCAGGGGGCGACGAATGGCTACACCTTC.